These 25 T cell receptor beta chains were sequenced from one sample in a study of vaccination and CD4 T cells after COVID-19. No antigen is known for these receptors. Cultured CD4+ T cells had their DNA profiled by the Oncomine TCR Beta short-read assay. TCRdb fed the PCR reads into MiXCR, producing one record per CDR3 protein. The sample records some 13,000 distinct CDR3 sequences, more than 25% being singletons. Treatment here: roughly ten-day PBMC culture with coronavirus spike peptide pools or control peptides (ViraFEST assay). The sequencing input was cultured CD4+ T cells from blood. The receptors were sampled from a human donor with COVID-19.

The V call is TRBV7-2, the J call TRBJ1-1; no reliable D call. The CDR3 loop spans 14 amino acids. From germline, CDR1 is SGHTA and CDR2 FQGNSA. Between the trimmed V and J ends, which lost 3 bases and 1 base, there was a span of 9 bases. CDR3 protein: CASSFGMPNTEAFF. Here the CDR3 DNA reads TGTGCCAGCAGCTTCGGGATGCCGAACACTGAAGCTTTCTTT.

This clonotype was observed a handful of times. The V and J genes are TRBV11-1 and TRBJ2-7, with unresolved D. This CDR3 has 14 residues. The germline CDR1 and CDR2 sequences are SGHAT and FQDESV (reference sequence). The V end lost 0 bases, the J end lost 1 base, and 7 bases lay between the germline ends. The CDR3 DNA reads TGTGCCAGCAGCTTAGCGCCTAATTCCTACGAGCAGTACTTC. This translates into CASSLAPNSYEQYF. The variable domain in full, completed from reference TRBV11-1 and TRBJ2-7, reads EAEVAQSPRYKITEKSQAVAFWCDPISGHATLYWYRQILGQGPELLVQFQDESVVDDSQLPKDRFSAERLKGVDSTLKIQPAELGDSAMYLCASSLAPNSYEQYFGPGTRLTVT.

The rearrangement joins TRBV19 to TRBJ1-6; D not resolved. Trimming left V 5 bases short and J 3 bases short, with 11 bases between. CDR3 length: 15 residues. The germline V gene encodes CDR1 LNHDA and CDR2 SQIVND (reference sequence). CDR3 protein: CASSLRELYNSPLHF. CDR3 sequence (DNA): TGTGCCAGTAGTTTGAGGGAACTCTATAATTCACCCCTCCACTTT. The full variable domain, rest sourced from reference TRBV19 and TRBJ1-6, is DGGITQSPKYLFRKEGQNVTLSCEQNLNHDAMYWYRQDPGQGLRLIYYSQIVNDFQKGDIAEGYSVSREKKESFPLTVTSAQKNPTAFYLCASSLRELYNSPLHFGNGTRLTVT.

The rearrangement links TRBV11-2 to TRBJ1-6; D is uncertain. This CDR3 spans 13 amino acids. Trimming took off 3 bases at V and 9 bases at J, with 9 bases between the two ends. Germline assignment: CDR1 SGHAT and CDR2 FQNNGV. DNA for the CDR3: TGTGCCAGCAGCTTCCGTAGGACTTCACCCCTCCACTTT. It encodes CASSFRRTSPLHF.

This clonotype has just one count. The genes are TRBV19 and TRBJ1-4; D not resolved. The CDR3 is 16 amino acids. Germline assignment: CDR1 LNHDA and CDR2 SQIVND (reference sequence). V lost 6 bases and J lost 5, with 19 bases in between. CDR3 nucleotides: TGTGCCAGTAGACGAGACTTGGCCGAGACAAATGAAAAACTGTTTTTT. Amino acids: CASRRDLAETNEKLFF.

With respect to this clonotype: A junction end diverges from the germline sequence, so it may reflect a read error. J is TRBJ2-5 and V is TRBV7-7; no reliable D call. CDR1 SSHAT and CDR2 FNYEAQ come from the germline V gene (reference sequence). CDR3 size: 14 residues. CDR3 bases: TGTGCTAGCAGCTTAGGTGTGGGTAAAGAGACCCAGTACTTC. Protein product: CASSLGVGKETQYF.

The chain joins TRBV28 to TRBJ1-6, with 7 positions matching TRBD1. V lost 6 bases, J lost 9 bases, and 11 bases stayed unmatched. The CDR3 runs to 15 residues. Germline V gives CDR1 MDHEN, CDR2 SYDVKM. CDR3 DNA sequence: TGTGCCAGCAGAACACAGACAGGGTTTTCTTCACCCCTCCACTTT. Its translation: CASRTQTGFSSPLHF.

V gene TRBV7-2 combines with J gene TRBJ1-2; 8 positions match TRBD1. The CDR3 spans 14 residues. The J segment lost 4 bases and the V segment lost 1 base, leaving 2 bases of the junction unmatched. Per germline, CDR1 SGHTA and CDR2 FQGNSA. The CDR3 nucleotides are TGTGCCAGCAGCTTAGAAGACAGGGGCTATGGCTACACCTTC. It is translated as CASSLEDRGYGYTF.

This chain joins TRBV20-1 and TRBJ1-5; 10 bases align to TRBD1. In germline, CDR1 is DFQATT, CDR2 SNEGSKA (reference sequence). This CDR3 region has 15 residues. The V segment lost 6 bases and the J segment 3 bases; nucleotides outside the gene matches: 8. The CDR3 sequence: CSAIEDRGNNQPQHF. CDR3 DNA: TGCAGTGCCATAGAGGACAGGGGGAACAATCAGCCCCAGCATTTT.

The J gene is TRBJ1-6, the V gene TRBV7-9; a possible D gene is TRBD1 (6 bases). From germline, CDR1 is SEHNR and CDR2 FQNEAQ (reference sequence). The CDR3 runs to 16 residues. V dropped 1 base and J dropped 7 bases, with 14 bases sitting between them. The CDR3 DNA is TGTGCCAGCAGCTTAGTAAGGGGGGGGCCGAATTCACCCCTCCACTTT. Translated, it gives CASSLVRGGPNSPLHF.

This clonotype has a handful of counts. The chain links TRBV10-2 to TRBJ1-6; TRBD1 might be the D (5 bases). Germline V CDR1 and CDR2: WSHSY, SAAADI. Trimming took off 4 bases at V and 5 bases at J, with 12 bases between the two ends. This CDR3 spans 15 amino acids. CDR3 nucleotide sequence: TGCGCCAGCAGTGCCCGGGACTCAGATAATTCACCCCTCCACTTT. Encoded protein: CASSARDSDNSPLHF.

The J gene is TRBJ1-4, the V gene TRBV18; D gene uncertain. CDR1 and CDR2 from the germline V gene are KGHSH and LQKENI. The CDR3 spans 13 residues. V was trimmed by 3 bases and J by 7 bases, leaving 9 bases between them. This CDR3 is CASSPGQTEKLFF. Written as DNA, the CDR3 is TGTGCCAGCTCACCCGGGCAGACTGAAAAACTGTTTTTT.

The chain carries TRBV12-3 or TRBV12-4 and TRBJ2-2, with D maybe TRBD1 (6 bases). Deletions cut 6 bases from V and 4 bases from J, with 15 bases between. The CDR3 is 15 residues long. CDR3 in amino acids: CASSNDRSSTGELFF. Here the CDR3 DNA reads TGTGCCAGCAGCAACGACAGGAGTTCCACCGGGGAGCTGTTTTTT.

This chain joins TRBV5-5 and TRBJ1-5; TRBD1 matches at 7 bases. The germline gives CDR1 SGHKS, CDR2 YYEKEE (reference sequence). This CDR3 has 16 amino acids. V dropped 2 bases and J dropped 0; count of bases not matched to a gene: 5. For the CDR3, the DNA is TGTGCCAGCAGCTTCGCCGGGACAGCTAGCAATCAGCCCCAGCATTTT. Its translation is CASSFAGTASNQPQHF.

About this clonotype: An end of the junction does not agree with germline; a read error may underlie this. The CDR3 DNA is TGTGCCAGCAGTCACTCCTACGAGCAGTACTTC. Encoded protein: CASSHSYEQYF. The chain couples TRBV6-5 to TRBJ2-7; no clear D. Germline lookup yields CDR1 MNHEY and CDR2 SVGAGI. This CDR3 comprises 11 residues.

This clonotype was detected only a few times. The genes are TRBV5-4 and TRBJ1-1, with 9 bases that match TRBD1. Unmatched junction bases numbered 7, after V lost 5 bases and J lost 5 bases. The CDR3 spans 14 residues. In germline, CDR1 is SGHNT, CDR2 YYREEE (reference sequence). The CDR3 DNA sequence: TGTGCCAGCAGGGAGACAGGGGGGAGGACTGAAGCTTTCTTT. Encoded protein: CASRETGGRTEAFF.

This clonotype showed up just a few times. The chain joins TRBV20-1 to TRBJ2-1; D possibly corresponds to TRBD2 (6 bases). The CDR3 sequence is 15 residues long. V was pared by 3 bases and J by 7 bases, with 19 bases between. Germline V gene sequence: CDR1 DFQATT, CDR2 SNEGSKA (reference sequence). CDR3 nucleotides: TGCAGTGCTAGCCGGGCGGCTAGCGCCTTTAATGAGCAGTTCTTC. Amino acid sequence: CSASRAASAFNEQFF.

The chain uses TRBV6-1 and TRBJ1-1; TRBD1 matches at 8 bases. The CDR3 spans 14 residues. Germline V CDR1 and CDR2: MNHNS, SASEGT. Trimming at V came to 8 bases and at J to 3 bases, leaving 8 bases not matched to a gene. The CDR3 loop reads CASGAGTGYTEAFF. CDR3 DNA: TGTGCCAGCGGGGCTGGGACAGGCTACACTGAAGCTTTCTTT.

This clonotype was seen only a few times. The rearrangement uses TRBV19 and TRBJ1-2, with D possibly being TRBD1 (5 bases). The germline V gene has CDR1 LNHDA and CDR2 SQIVND (reference sequence). The V end lost 3 bases, the J end lost 6 bases, and 17 bases lay between the germline ends. This CDR3 is 15 amino acids long. The CDR3 region is CASSIRARRGHGYTF. The CDR3 DNA reads TGTGCCAGTAGTATCAGGGCGCGGAGGGGCCATGGCTACACCTTC.

The chain recombines TRBV18 with TRBJ1-1; weak D call: TRBD1 (5 bases). CDR1 and CDR2 (germline): KGHSH, LQKENI. CDR3 length: 17 residues. The V end lost 1 base, the J end lost 2 bases, and 17 bases lay between the germline ends. CDR3: CASSPLGGGTRNTEAFF. The CDR3 DNA reads TGTGCCAGCTCACCACTTGGTGGAGGGACCCGCAACACTGAAGCTTTCTTT.

The V call is TRBV11-2, the J call TRBJ2-7, with 10 bases identical to TRBD2. V lost 2 bases and J lost 4; bases outside the gene matches: 5. Germline CDR1 SGHAT, CDR2 FQNNGV. This CDR3 is built from 15 residues. The CDR3 DNA sequence: TGTGCCAGCAGCTTACCCAGCGGGGGGGCATACGAGCAGTACTTC. It encodes CASSLPSGGAYEQYF.

With regard to this clonotype: A read error is likely here: a far larger clone is one base away. The CDR3 is CSARPGVGETQCF. In DNA, the CDR3 is TGCAGTGCTAGGCCCGGGGTCGGGGAGACCCAGTGCTTC. V gene TRBV20-1 combines with J gene TRBJ2-1; a weak D match, TRBD2 (5 bases). In germline, CDR1 is DFQATT, CDR2 SNEGSKA (reference sequence). This CDR3 contains 13 residues.

The chain couples TRBV7-2 to TRBJ1-1; TRBD1 might be the D (5 bases). The CDR3 extends over 15 amino acids. Trimming removed 5 bases from V and 5 bases from J, with 18 bases in between. CDR1 and CDR2 from the germline V gene are SGHTA and FQGNSA. The DNA for the CDR3 is TGTGCCAGCAGCCCCGACGGGGGAACGGGGACTGAAGCTTTCTTT. Protein sequence: CASSPDGGTGTEAFF.

This clonotype was counted only a few times. V gene TRBV6-1 combines with J gene TRBJ2-3; possibly TRBD1 for D (6 bases). Trimming left V 8 bases short and J 4 bases short, with 16 bases between. Germline V gives CDR1 MNHNS, CDR2 SASEGT. This CDR3 contains 14 residues. CDR3 loop: CASHREQRSDTQYF. DNA for the CDR3: TGTGCCAGCCACAGGGAGCAACGTTCAGATACGCAGTATTTT.

There are a few counts of this clonotype. The chain is built from TRBV6-2 or TRBV6-3 and TRBJ1-4, with no clear D. Deletions cut 5 bases from V and 4 bases from J, with 5 bases between. Germline CDR1 is MNHEY and CDR2 is SVGEGT. The length of the CDR3 is 12 residues. CDR3 sequence: CASSPDNEKLFF. In DNA form, the CDR3 reads TGTGCCAGCAGTCCCGATAATGAAAAACTGTTTTTT.